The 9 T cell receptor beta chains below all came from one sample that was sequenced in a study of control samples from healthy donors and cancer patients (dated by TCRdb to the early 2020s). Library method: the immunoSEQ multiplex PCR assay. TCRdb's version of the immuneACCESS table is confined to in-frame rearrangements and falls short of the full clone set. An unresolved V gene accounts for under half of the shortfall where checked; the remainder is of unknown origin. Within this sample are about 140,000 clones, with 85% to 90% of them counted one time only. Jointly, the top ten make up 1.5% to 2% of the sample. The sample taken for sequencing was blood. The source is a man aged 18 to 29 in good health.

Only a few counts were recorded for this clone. The CDR3 reads CSVEDRGQGYYGYTF. The CDR3 region has the DNA TGCAGCGTTGAAGATAGGGGACAGGGATACTATGGCTACACCTTC. The chain employs TRBV29-1 and TRBJ1-2; the match to TRBD1 covers 9 bases. This CDR3 region has 15 residues. Germline V CDR1 and CDR2: SQVTM, ANQGSEA. The J segment lost 3 bases and the V segment lost 0 bases, leaving 5 bases of the junction unmatched.

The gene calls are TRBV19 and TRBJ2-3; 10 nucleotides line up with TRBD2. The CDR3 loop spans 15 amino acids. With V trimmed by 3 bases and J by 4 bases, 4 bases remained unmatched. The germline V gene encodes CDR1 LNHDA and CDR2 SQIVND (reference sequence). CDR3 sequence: CASSIESGGADTQYF. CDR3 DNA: TGTGCCAGTAGTATCGAAAGCGGGGGGGCAGATACGCAGTATTTT.

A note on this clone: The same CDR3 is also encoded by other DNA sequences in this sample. CDR3: CASSYSRTGGGYGYTF. The CDR3 nucleotides are TGTGCCAGCAGTTACTCCCGGACAGGGGGAGGCTATGGCTACACCTTC. V usage is TRBV6-5 and J usage is TRBJ1-2, with 10 bases lining up with TRBD1. The CDR3 loop spans 16 amino acids. Germline-derived CDR1 and CDR2 are MNHEY and SVGAGI. V shed 0 bases and J 4 bases; nucleotides not matched to a gene: 5.

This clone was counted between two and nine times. The CDR3 is CASRVGVRYGYTF. CDR3 sequence (DNA): TGTGCCAGCCGGGTCGGGGTTAGATATGGCTACACCTTC. The chain uses TRBV2 and TRBJ1-2, with no clear D. The CDR3 loop spans 13 amino acids. Germline V gene data show CDR1 as SNHLY and CDR2 as FYNNEI. The V end was cut by 8 bases, the J end by 5 bases, with 15 bases between.

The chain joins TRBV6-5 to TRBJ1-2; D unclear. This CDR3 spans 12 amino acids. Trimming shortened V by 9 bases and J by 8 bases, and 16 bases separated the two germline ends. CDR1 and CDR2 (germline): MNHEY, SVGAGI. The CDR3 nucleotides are TGTGCCAGTCTTAGCCCCCAAGGGGGCTACACCTTC. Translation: CASLSPQGGYTF.

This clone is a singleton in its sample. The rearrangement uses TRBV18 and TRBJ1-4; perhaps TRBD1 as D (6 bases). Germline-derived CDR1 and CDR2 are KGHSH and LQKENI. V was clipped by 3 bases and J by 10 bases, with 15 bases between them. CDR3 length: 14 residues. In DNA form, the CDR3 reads TGTGCCAGCTCACCCCCGGGGGGCGGCGGAAAACTGTTTTTT. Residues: CASSPPGGGGKLFF.

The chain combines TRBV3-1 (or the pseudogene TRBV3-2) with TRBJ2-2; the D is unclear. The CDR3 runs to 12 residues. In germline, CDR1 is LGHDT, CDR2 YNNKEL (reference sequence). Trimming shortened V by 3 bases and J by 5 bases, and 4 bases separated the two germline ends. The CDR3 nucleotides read TGTGCCAGCAGCCAGGGAACCGGGGAGCTGTTTTTT. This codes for CASSQGTGELFF.

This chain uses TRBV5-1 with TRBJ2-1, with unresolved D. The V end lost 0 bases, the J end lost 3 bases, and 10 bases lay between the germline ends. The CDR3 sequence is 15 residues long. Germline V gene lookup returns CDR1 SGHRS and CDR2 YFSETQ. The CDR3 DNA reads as TGCGCCAGCAGCTTGGTTGCACAGCTCTACAATGAGCAGTTCTTC. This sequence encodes CASSLVAQLYNEQFF.

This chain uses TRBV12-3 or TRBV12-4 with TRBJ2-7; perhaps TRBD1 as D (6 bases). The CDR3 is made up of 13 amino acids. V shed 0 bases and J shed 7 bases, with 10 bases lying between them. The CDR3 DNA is TGTGCCAGCAGTTTAGCAGGGGGATGGGAGCAGTACTTC. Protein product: CASSLAGGWEQYF.